This record concerns one T cell receptor beta chain sequence. Its antigen is undetermined. Assay: immunoSEQ multiplex PCR; the TCRdb copy retains only in-frame clones and omits some. The repertoire includes 200,000 or so clones, approximately 94% of them detected once, and approximately 1% sits in the top ten. The data derive from a study of T cell responses to AZD1222 COVID-19 vaccine. Study outcomes and limitations: No day 14 peak samples; only post-peak repertoires were characterized.

The TCR was taken from an adult in good health. The starting material was peripheral blood, obtained on day 0 of MenACWY control vaccination.

In nucleotides, the CDR3 is TGTGCCAGCAGCCCGAGGGAGGGATTTAATGGCTACACCTTC. It encodes CASSPREGFNGYTF. This chain joins TRBV7-9 and TRBJ1-2; unclear D gene. Germline V gene data show CDR1 as SEHNR and CDR2 as FQNEAQ (reference sequence). Between the trimmed V and J ends, which lost 5 bases and 6 bases, there was a span of 16 bases. The length of the CDR3 is 14 residues. The full variable domain, its missing parts supplied by reference TRBV7-9 and TRBJ1-2, is DTGVSQNPRHKITKRGQNVTFRCDPISEHNRLYWYRQTLGQGPEFLTYFQNEAQLEKSRLLSDRFSAERPKGSFSTLEIQRTEQGDSAMYLCASSPREGFNGYTFGSGTRLTVV.